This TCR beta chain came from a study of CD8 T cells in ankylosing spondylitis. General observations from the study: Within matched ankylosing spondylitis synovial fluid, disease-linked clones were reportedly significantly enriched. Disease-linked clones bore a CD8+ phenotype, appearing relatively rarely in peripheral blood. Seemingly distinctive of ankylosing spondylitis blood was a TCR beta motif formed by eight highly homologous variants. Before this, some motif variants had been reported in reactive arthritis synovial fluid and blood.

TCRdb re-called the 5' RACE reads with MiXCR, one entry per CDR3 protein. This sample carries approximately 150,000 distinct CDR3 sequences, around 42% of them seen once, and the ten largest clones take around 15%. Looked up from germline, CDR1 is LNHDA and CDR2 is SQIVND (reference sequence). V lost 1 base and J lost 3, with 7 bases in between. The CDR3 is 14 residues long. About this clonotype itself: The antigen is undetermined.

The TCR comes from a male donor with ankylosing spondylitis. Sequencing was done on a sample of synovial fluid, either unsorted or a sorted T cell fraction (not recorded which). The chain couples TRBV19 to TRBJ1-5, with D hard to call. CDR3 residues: CASSIVQYNQPQHF. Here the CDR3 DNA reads TGTGCCAGTAGTATAGTACAGTACAATCAGCCCCAGCATTTT.